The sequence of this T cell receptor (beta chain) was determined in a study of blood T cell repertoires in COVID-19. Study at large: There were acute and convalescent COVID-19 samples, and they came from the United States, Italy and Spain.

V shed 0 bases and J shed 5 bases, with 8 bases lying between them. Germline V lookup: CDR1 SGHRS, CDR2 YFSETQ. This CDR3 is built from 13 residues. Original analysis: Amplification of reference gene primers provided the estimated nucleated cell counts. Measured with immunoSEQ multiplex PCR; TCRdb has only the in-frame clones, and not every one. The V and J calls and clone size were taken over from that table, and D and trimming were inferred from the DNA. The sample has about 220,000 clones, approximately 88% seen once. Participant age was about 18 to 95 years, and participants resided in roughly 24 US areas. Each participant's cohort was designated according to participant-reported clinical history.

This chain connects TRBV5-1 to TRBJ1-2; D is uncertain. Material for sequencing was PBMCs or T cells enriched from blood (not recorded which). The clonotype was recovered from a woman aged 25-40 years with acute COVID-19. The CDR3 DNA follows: TGCGCCAGCAGCTTGGAAAGGGAGTATGGCTACACCTTC. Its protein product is CASSLEREYGYTF.